The T cell receptor beta chain under discussion was sequenced for a study of metastatic and nonmetastatic thyroid tumors. Overall study context: Both malignant and benign thyroid patients supplied peripheral blood and tumor or nodule tissue samples, across which the repertoires of these patients were then compared. Overall study findings and caveats: Malignant thyroid tumors reportedly exceeded benign nodules significantly in TCR beta diversity, with the difference appearing in blood and tumor.

This CDR3 is 16 amino acids long. Germline assignment: CDR1 SGHAT and CDR2 FQNNGV. Deletions cut 3 bases from V and 5 bases from J, with 16 bases between. This clone has a count of ten or more. Its antigen remains unidentified. Patients underwent thyroid surgery, and none had received any treatment before it. Per the original methods: Across clinicopathological groups, CDR3 differences served as the basis for building a distant-metastasis classifier for papillary thyroid cancer. TCRdb called clones again from the PCR reads with MiXCR. The V and J calls come from TCRdb's annotation, not from the publication. The repertoire includes some 34,000 clones, over 15% of them detected once, and 4% to 5% sits in the top ten.

The chain uses TRBV11-2 and TRBJ2-2; D might be TRBD1 (6 bases). This sequence was found in a female donor with papillary thyroid cancer or a benign thyroid nodule (not recorded which). Some clones in this sample may be carry-over from other donors' samples. The sample comprised blood. CDR3 nucleotide sequence: TGTGCCAGCAGCTTGCTTTCAGGGGCGATAACCGGGGAGCTGTTTTTT. Protein product: CASSLLSGAITGELFF.